This T cell receptor (beta chain) was profiled in a study of cytomegalovirus exposure and HLA in healthy donors. With 60 Vbeta and 13 Jbeta primers, the PCR was carried out. The protocol was immunoSEQ multiplex PCR, while the TCRdb copy is restricted to in-frame clones and leaves out a portion. The sample has 150,000 to 200,000 clones; around 80% are singletons. The CDR3 loop spans 14 amino acids. CDR1 is SGHRS, CDR2 YFSETQ, per germline. Trimming took off 0 bases at V and 4 bases at J, with 7 bases between the two ends. The rearrangement uses TRBV5-1 and TRBJ1-4; D unresolved. The sample consisted of PBMCs. This receptor was obtained from a woman aged 25 to 39 in good health and CMV-seropositive. The CDR3 coding sequence is TGCGCCAGCAGCTTGGGTTCCAGTAATGAAAAACTGTTTTTT. Its translation is CASSLGSSNEKLFF.